This is a list of T cell receptor beta chains from one sample in a study of T cells of healthy individuals. TCRdb reprocessed the 5' RACE reads with MiXCR, giving one entry per CDR3 protein. The table has about 96,000 distinct CDR3 sequences, under 20% seen once. These receptors were collected from a human donor in good health. The CDR3 runs from the conserved cysteine through the conserved F or W. Fields, in order: J gene, clone size, V gene, D gene, CDR3 length, CDR3 DNA, CDR3 protein. The D gene is left open where the match is weak. Clone size appears in some rows only: once, few, many, or a class for an expanded clone.

>TRBJ2-5|many|TRBV3-1|TRBD1|14
TGTGCCAGCAGCCAAAGAGGGGGCCGGGAGACCCAGTACTTC
CASSQRGGRETQYF
>TRBJ2-2|-|TRBV5-1|-|15
TGCGCCAGCAGCTTAGATTCTGGGAACACCGGGGAGCTGTTTTTT
CASSLDSGNTGELFF
>TRBJ1-1|-|TRBV3-1|-|15
TGTGCCAGCAGCCAAGCGGGAACACGACCCACTGAAGCTTTCTTT
CASSQAGTRPTEAFF
>TRBJ2-3|-|TRBV24-1|-|14
TGTGCCACCAGTGACGAGGACCCCACAGATACGCAGTATTTT
CATSDEDPTDTQYF
>TRBJ1-2|many|TRBV28|-|16
TGTGCCAGCAGCCATGAACCCTCCGGAGAAGTCTATGGCTACACCTTC
CASSHEPSGEVYGYTF
>TRBJ2-5|few|TRBV24-1|-|13
TGTGCCACCAGTGAAGGGCTAGCGGAGACCCAGTACTTC
CATSEGLAETQYF
>TRBJ2-7|few|TRBV29-1|TRBD1|19
TGCAGCGTTGGCACCCAGGGGGCCAGAATCCTGAGGATCTCCTACGAGCAGTACTTC
CSVGTQGARILRISYEQYF
>TRBJ2-3|-|TRBV9|-|15
TGTGCCAGCAGCGTAAATCCGACTAGCACAGATACGCAGTATTTT
CASSVNPTSTDTQYF
>TRBJ2-7|-|TRBV7-2|-|14
TGTGCCAGCAGCTCAGGGGTCGGCTCCTACGAGCAGTACTTC
CASSSGVGSYEQYF
>TRBJ1-4|few|TRBV28|-|15
TGTGCCAGCAGTCCCATCCAGGGTGATAATGAAAAACTGTTTTTT
CASSPIQGDNEKLFF
>TRBJ2-3|few|TRBV4-3|-|16
TGCGCCAGCAGCCAAGTTATACAGGGTGAGGCAGATACGCAGTATTTT
CASSQVIQGEADTQYF
>TRBJ2-3|many|TRBV7-9|TRBD1|14
TGTGCCAGCAGCTTGTTACAGGGGGCAGATACGCAGTATTTT
CASSLLQGADTQYF